Included here is one TCR beta chain sequence, with context. Its antigen is unidentified. Possible read error: a much larger clone is one base away. No conserved phenylalanine or tryptophan is present at the end of the CDR3, so a read error is the likely explanation. RNA fractions of 10%, 30% or 50% and roughly 20,000 to 1,000,000 sorted cells were the source of naive CD8 libraries. Isolation of naive CD8 T cells was achieved by sorting on a CD8+CD4-CCR7+CD45RA+ phenotype. From the PCR reads, TCRdb called clonotypes with MiXCR, one entry per CDR3 protein. This table has about half a million distinct CDR3 sequences, roughly 23% appearing once. This specimen comes from a study of molecular identifiers for immune sequencing clone quantification. Whole-study results and caveats: Clones above 20 RNA copies contained over 98% of effector molecules and under 1% of naive molecules. Barcode sharing among identical TCR molecules could make large clones appear smaller.

The CDR3 spans 12 residues. The germline CDR1 and CDR2 sequences are PRHDT and FYEKMQ (reference sequence). Trimming took off 5 bases at V and 0 bases at J, with 4 bases between the two ends. This chain links TRBV13 with TRBJ1-1; D unresolved. The sequenced material came from naive CD8+ T cells from blood, with Jurkat cell RNA spiked in. This sample's subset: FACS-sorted CD8+CD4-CCR7+CD45RA+ naive T cells. This receptor was obtained from a human donor in good health. Some libraries in this study had Jurkat cell RNA spiked in. The CDR3 DNA is TGTGCCAGCAGCCGATTGAACACTGAAGCTTTCTCT. It codes for CASSRLNTEAFS.